In this sample, the clone carrying this T cell receptor (beta chain) turned up many times. The sample belongs to a study of neurological immune-mediated disorders. Time point noted: longitudinal time-point 3. Unsorted libraries were prepared from 2 million PBMCs that had been stored at -80 C. A 10-nucleotide random UMI tagged transcripts in template-switch 5'RACE cDNA synthesis. TCRdb called the 5' RACE reads again in MiXCR, with one record for every CDR3 protein. Here the sample spans around 97,000 distinct CDR3 sequences, roughly a tenth being singletons. This clonotype was sampled from a female donor with HTLV-1-associated myelopathy (HAM/TSP). The material sequenced was PBMCs.

The CDR3 loop is CAISGDRSLDTQYF. CDR3 coding DNA: TGTGCCATCAGTGGGGACAGGTCACTTGATACGCAGTATTTT. The chain carries TRBV10-3 and TRBJ2-3; TRBD1 agrees at 8 bases. The CDR3 consists of 14 residues. V dropped 4 bases and J dropped 6; count of bases not matched to a gene: 6. The germline V gene has CDR1 ENHRY and CDR2 SYGVKD.